This T cell receptor (beta chain) emerged from a study of T cells in localized non-small cell lung cancer. Study-wide results and limits: The greatest T cell clonality was found in uninvolved adjacent lung (higher than in tumor). In adjacent lung appeared a median around 62 of the top 100 tumor clones.

Method: immunoSEQ multiplex PCR; TCRdb's copy keeps in-frame clones and lacks some. The sample lists several thousand clones; roughly 33% were seen once. For this clone: Its antigen remains unidentified.

Germline CDR1 MNHNS, CDR2 SASEGT. V lost 1 base and J lost 0, with 10 bases in between. CDR3 size: 16 residues. The chain links TRBV6-1 to TRBJ1-3, with D unclear. The specimen was lung tumor tissue, collected before any cancer treatment. This sequence was found in an older male donor with stage III lung adenocarcinoma. CDR3 amino acids: CASSEVFPSSGNTIYF. As DNA, the CDR3 is TGTGCCAGCAGTGAAGTCTTTCCGAGCTCTGGAAACACCATATATTTT.